This is a list of T cell receptor beta chains from one sample in a study of lymphopenia after photon versus proton radiotherapy. Assay: immunoSEQ multiplex PCR; the TCRdb copy retains only in-frame clones and omits some. The sample lists around 42,000 clones, 85% seen once, with over 2% in the top ten. The starting material was peripheral blood, obtained from a patient treated with photon-based radiotherapy. These receptor sequences come from a man aged 35 to 55 with gastric cancer. Both conserved end residues are part of each CDR3. Each record gives: clone size, V gene, J gene, D gene, CDR3 DNA, CDR3 protein. D genes are given only for firm matches. Clone sizes are given selectively: once, few, many, or a class where the clone is expanded.

clone size: .
V gene: TRBV9
J gene: TRBJ1-6
D gene: .
CDR3 DNA: TGTGCCAGCAGCGTAGGTAATTCACCCCTCCACTTT
CDR3 protein: CASSVGNSPLHF

clone size: .
V gene: TRBV7-6
J gene: TRBJ2-7
D gene: .
CDR3 DNA: TGTGCCAGCAGCACAGCCGGACAGCCCAGGAGGGGAGAGCAGTACTTC
CDR3 protein: CASSTAGQPRRGEQYF

clone size: once
V gene: TRBV5-1
J gene: TRBJ2-6
D gene: .
CDR3 DNA: TGCGCCAGCAACGGACAGACAACCAACGTCCTGACTTTC
CDR3 protein: CASNGQTTNVLTF

clone size: .
V gene: TRBV6-5
J gene: TRBJ2-7
D gene: TRBD2
CDR3 DNA: TGTGCCAGCAGTCCTCTAGCGGGGGGGCCCCGCGAGCAGTACTTC
CDR3 protein: CASSPLAGGPREQYF

clone size: .
V gene: TRBV9
J gene: TRBJ1-2
D gene: .
CDR3 DNA: TGTGCCAGCAGCGTCGACAGTTTCTATGGCTACACCTTC
CDR3 protein: CASSVDSFYGYTF

clone size: .
V gene: TRBV15
J gene: TRBJ1-3
D gene: TRBD1
CDR3 DNA: TGTGCCACCAGCAGAACGAACAGGGGGCCTGGAAACACCATATATTTT
CDR3 protein: CATSRTNRGPGNTIYF

clone size: .
V gene: TRBV27
J gene: TRBJ1-6
D gene: .
CDR3 DNA: TGTGCCAGCAGTTTATCGGGGAATTCACCCCTCCACTTT
CDR3 protein: CASSLSGNSPLHF

clone size: .
V gene: TRBV27
J gene: TRBJ1-4
D gene: .
CDR3 DNA: TGTGCCAGCAGTTCCAGCGGGGGTGAAAAACTGTTTTTT
CDR3 protein: CASSSSGGEKLFF

clone size: .
V gene: TRBV13
J gene: TRBJ1-2
D gene: .
CDR3 DNA: TGTGCCAGCAGCTTAAACAGGGAATCGAACTATGGCTACACCTTC
CDR3 protein: CASSLNRESNYGYTF

clone size: once
V gene: TRBV7-8
J gene: TRBJ1-6
D gene: .
CDR3 DNA: TGTGCCAGCACCAAGCGGGCAACGGAGGGCTCACCCCTCCACTTT
CDR3 protein: CASTKRATEGSPLHF

clone size: .
V gene: TRBV15
J gene: TRBJ2-3
D gene: .
CDR3 DNA: TGTGCCACCAGCAGAGATCTAGCGGATACGCAGTATTTT
CDR3 protein: CATSRDLADTQYF

clone size: .
V gene: TRBV7-2
J gene: TRBJ1-3
D gene: TRBD1
CDR3 DNA: TGTGCCAGCAGCGCCGGGACAGGGCATGGAAACACCATATATTTT
CDR3 protein: CASSAGTGHGNTIYF

clone size: .
V gene: TRBV2
J gene: TRBJ1-2
D gene: .
CDR3 DNA: TGTGCGAGAGGGGGTCGGGTAACAGTAATTTTAAATGGCTACACCTTC
CDR3 protein: CARGGRVTVILNGYTF

clone size: .
V gene: TRBV5-6
J gene: TRBJ2-7
D gene: TRBD1
CDR3 DNA: TGTGCCAGCAGCTTGGTGTGGCAGGGGGCCTACGAGCAGTACTTC
CDR3 protein: CASSLVWQGAYEQYF

clone size: .
V gene: TRBV2
J gene: TRBJ1-5
D gene: .
CDR3 DNA: TGTGCCAGCAGTGGCACGGCGGGATTAGTGAATCAGCCCCAGCATTTT
CDR3 protein: CASSGTAGLVNQPQHF

clone size: once
V gene: TRBV18
J gene: TRBJ1-6
D gene: TRBD1
CDR3 DNA: TGTGCCAGCCACGACCTTGGGGACAGGGCTAATTCACCCCTCCACTTT
CDR3 protein: CASHDLGDRANSPLHF

clone size: .
V gene: TRBV30
J gene: TRBJ2-3
D gene: TRBD2
CDR3 DNA: TGTGCCTGGGGGACTAGCGGGGCAGATACGCAGTATTTT
CDR3 protein: CAWGTSGADTQYF

clone size: .
V gene: TRBV15
J gene: TRBJ1-1
D gene: .
CDR3 DNA: TGTGCCACCAGCATCGGGGGGATTGAAGCTTTCTTT
CDR3 protein: CATSIGGIEAFF

clone size: few
V gene: TRBV2
J gene: TRBJ1-2
D gene: .
CDR3 DNA: TGTGCCAGCAACCCAAGGCGAGGAGGCTACACCTTC
CDR3 protein: CASNPRRGGYTF

clone size: .
V gene: TRBV7-2
J gene: TRBJ1-1
D gene: .
CDR3 DNA: TGTGCCAGCAGCTTAGTTCCGGCGGCTGAAGCTTTCTTT
CDR3 protein: CASSLVPAAEAFF